Detailed here is one T cell receptor (beta chain). Antigen: not known. The data originate from a study of CXCR3-negative and CXCR3-positive naive CD8 T cells. This CDR3 has 12 amino acids. Germline lookup yields CDR1 SGHDN and CDR2 FVKESK. Regarding the study as a whole: Against CXCR3-negative naive cells, CXCR3-positive naive cells showed more hydrophobic TRB CDR3s. Fresh PBMCs were used in most assays, and CXCR3 expression partially decreased after cryopreservation.

The TRB cDNA libraries were prepared by 5' RACE with UMI labels. TCRdb reprocessed the 5' RACE reads; each CDR3 protein has one entry and no DNA is given. The sample data list approximately 90,000 distinct CDR3 sequences. This sequence originates from a human donor in good health. Some clones in this sample may be carry-over from other donors' samples. The rearrangement joins TRBV14 to TRBJ2-3. What was sequenced was naive CXCR3+ CD8+ T cells from blood. This sample's subset: CD45RO-CCR7+CD27+CD95- naive CD8+ T cells expressing CXCR3 (TNR3+). The CDR3 loop is CASSPSGDTQYF.